A selection of T cell receptor beta chains follows, all from one sample in a study of CD8 T cells in ankylosing spondylitis. One entry per CDR3 protein, called by TCRdb with MiXCR from the 5' RACE reads. Among 700,000 or so distinct CDR3 sequences listed, under 20% were seen once. Sequencing was carried out using blood, either unsorted or a sorted T cell fraction (not recorded which). The receptors derive from a male donor with ankylosing spondylitis. CDR3s include the opening cysteine and the closing phenylalanine or tryptophan. A D gene is named only where the DNA matches it firmly. Some rows have no size entry. The others give once, few or many, or a class for an expanded clone.

13	NA	TRBV5-1	TRBJ2-7	NA	TGCGCCAGCAACTTGGATGGGGGGCGCGAGCAGTACTTC	CASNLDGGREQYF
13	many	TRBV20-1	TRBJ2-4	TRBD2	TGCAGTGCCGAGCGGGGGGACAAAAACATTCAGTACTTC	CSAERGDKNIQYF
14	NA	TRBV5-1	TRBJ2-3	TRBD2	TGCGCCACCAGGCGGGAGGGGGGCACAGATACGCAGTATTTT	CATRREGGTDTQYF
15	few	TRBV7-8	TRBJ2-3	NA	TGTGCCAGCAGCTCGGGACGGGTGGGCACAGATACGCAGTATTTT	CASSSGRVGTDTQYF
13	NA	TRBV20-1	TRBJ2-1	NA	TGCAGTGCTAGAGAGGACAGCTACAATGAGCAGTTCTTC	CSAREDSYNEQFF
20	NA	TRBV25-1	TRBJ2-2	TRBD1	TGTGCCAGCAGTGGCCCATCGGGACAGGGGGCAGTTGCGAACACCGGGGAGCTGTTTTTT	CASSGPSGQGAVANTGELFF
16	many	TRBV7-2	TRBJ2-1	TRBD2	TGTGCCAGCAGCTTCGGGACTAGCGGGAGATACAATGAGCAGTTCTTC	CASSFGTSGRYNEQFF
15	many	TRBV7-2	TRBJ2-7	TRBD1	TGTGCTAGCAGCTTAGGGACAGGGGGGAGCTACGAGCAGTACTTC	CASSLGTGGSYEQYF
13	few	TRBV7-9	TRBJ2-1	NA	TGTGCCAGCAGCCCGCAGGAATACAATGAGCAGTTCTTC	CASSPQEYNEQFF
15	NA	TRBV7-2	TRBJ2-7	TRBD1	TGTGCCAGCAGCCAGGGACAGGGAAGGCAGTACGAGCAGTACTTC	CASSQGQGRQYEQYF
16	few	TRBV27	TRBJ1-2	NA	TGTGCCAGTGCCTTTCGAGGACCTACTATTAACTATGGCTACACCTTC	CASAFRGPTINYGYTF
17	few	TRBV5-1	TRBJ1-1	TRBD1	TGCGCCAGCAAGGATAGGATGGGACAGGGACGAAACACTGAAGCTTTCTTT	CASKDRMGQGRNTEAFF
16	few	TRBV28	TRBJ2-7	TRBD2	TGTGCCAGCAGTTCCCCCCAAGCGGGGATTACCTACGAGCAGTACTTC	CASSSPQAGITYEQYF
13	few	TRBV5-1	TRBJ1-2	NA	TGCGCCAGCAGCCCCAGGAGCGTCTATGGCTACACCTTC	CASSPRSVYGYTF
15	few	TRBV7-2	TRBJ2-2	NA	TGTGCCAGCAGCTTAGGAGGGATGAACACCGGGGAGCTGTTTTTT	CASSLGGMNTGELFF
13	once	TRBV20-1	TRBJ1-2	NA	TGCAGTGCCGCACTTCAGCTTTCTAATGGCTACACCTTC	CSAALQLSNGYTF
15	NA	TRBV5-1	TRBJ2-2	NA	TGCGCCAGCAGCTTGGTTGCGACAGCACGCGGGGAGCTGTTTTTT	CASSLVATARGELFF
15	few	TRBV11-1	TRBJ1-1	TRBD1	TGTGCCAGCAGCTCGGGCCGGGACAGCAACACTGAAGCTTTCTTT	CASSSGRDSNTEAFF
17	few	TRBV12-3/TRBV12-4	TRBJ2-7	NA	TGTGCCAGCAGTTCGTGGGCGGGACAGAGCAACTCCTACGAGCAGTACTTC	CASSSWAGQSNSYEQYF
16	NA	TRBV11-2	TRBJ1-1	NA	TGTGCCAGCTTGCCGCCGACGGGGTTCATGAACACTGAAGCTTTCTTT	CASLPPTGFMNTEAFF
12	NA	TRBV29-1	TRBJ1-2	NA	TGCAGCGACAAGCAGGGTAACTATGGCTACACCTTC	CSDKQGNYGYTF
18	NA	TRBV24-1	TRBJ2-3	TRBD1	TGTGCCACCAGTGCAACGACAGGGACAGGGAGTTGGACAGATACGCAGTATTTT	CATSATTGTGSWTDTQYF
13	NA	TRBV12-3/TRBV12-4	TRBJ2-7	TRBD2	TGTGCCAGCAGTTCCCTCGGGGGGAGCGAGCAGTACTTC	CASSSLGGSEQYF
13	few	TRBV12-3/TRBV12-4	TRBJ1-2	NA	TGTGCCAGCTCAATCGCGGGGGCGGATGGCTACACCTTC	CASSIAGADGYTF
14	NA	TRBV5-1	TRBJ2-1	NA	TGCGCCAGCAACAGCGGACAGACCTACAATGAGCAGTTCTTC	CASNSGQTYNEQFF
15	few	TRBV12-3/TRBV12-4	TRBJ2-1	TRBD2	TGTGCCAGCAGTTTTGACCTAGCGGGATACAATGAGCAGTTCTTC	CASSFDLAGYNEQFF
17	few	TRBV24-1	TRBJ2-3	TRBD2	TGTGCCACCAGTGATTGGGGTAGCGGGAGAATAGGGGATACGCAGTATTTT	CATSDWGSGRIGDTQYF
15	NA	TRBV6-1	TRBJ2-5	TRBD1	TGTGCCAGCAGGGTAGACCGGGACAGACAAGAGACCCAGTACTTC	CASRVDRDRQETQYF
12	few	TRBV7-9	TRBJ1-1	NA	TGTGCCAGCAGATTAGGGAGAACTGAAGCTTTCTTT	CASRLGRTEAFF
14	NA	TRBV13	TRBJ2-1	TRBD2	TGTGCCAGCAGCTTCCGGGGAGGGAACAATGAGCAGTTCTTC	CASSFRGGNNEQFF
16	NA	TRBV25-1	TRBJ1-3	NA	TGTGCCAGCAGTTCCAGGGCCGGAATATCTGGAAACACCATATATTTT	CASSSRAGISGNTIYF
16	NA	TRBV28	TRBJ2-1	NA	TGTGCCAGCAGTTTATTCATCGGGGCTGCCTACAATGAGCAGTTCTTC	CASSLFIGAAYNEQFF
12	many	TRBV29-1	TRBJ2-3	NA	TGCAGCGTTCAGGACATCACAGATACGCAGTATTTT	CSVQDITDTQYF
13	few	TRBV7-9	TRBJ1-1	TRBD1	TGTGCCAGCAGCTTAGCAAGTACAGGGGGAGCTTTCTTT	CASSLASTGGAFF
14	NA	TRBV4-2	TRBJ2-2	NA	TGTGCCAGCAGCCAAGAGGGGTACACCGGGGTGCTGTTTTTT	CASSQEGYTGVLFF
13	NA	TRBV2	TRBJ1-2	NA	TGTGCCAGCAGTGAGGCAGCCCGATATGGCTACACCTTC	CASSEAARYGYTF
14	NA	TRBV20-1	TRBJ1-1	NA	TGCAGTGCTAGGGTCCAGGCAGGGACCACTGAAGCTTTCTTT	CSARVQAGTTEAFF
15	NA	TRBV9	TRBJ2-1	TRBD2	TGTGCCAGCAGCGGGGGAGGGAGAAAGAACAATGAGCAGTTCTTC	CASSGGGRKNNEQFF
15	few	TRBV5-1	TRBJ2-5	NA	TGCGCCAGCAGCTTGTCCCCCGGACAGCCAGGGACCCAGTACTTC	CASSLSPGQPGTQYF
15	NA	TRBV7-9	TRBJ1-1	NA	TGTGCCAGCAGCTTATCTCCGCGGTTGAACACTGAAGCTTTCTTT	CASSLSPRLNTEAFF
13	NA	TRBV28	TRBJ2-7	NA	TGTGCCAGCAGCCTGGGGGTACGCTACGAGCAGTACTTC	CASSLGVRYEQYF
14	NA	TRBV25-1	TRBJ2-7	TRBD2	TGTGCCAGCGGGGTAGCGGGGGGTGGTTACGAGCAGTACTTC	CASGVAGGGYEQYF
15	many	TRBV28	TRBJ2-3	TRBD1	TGTGCCAGCAGAACCGGGACAGGGGTTATGAATACGCAGTATTTT	CASRTGTGVMNTQYF
16	few	TRBV20-1	TRBJ2-1	TRBD2	TGCAGTGCTAGACCCCTGGGCGGGGGGGTTTACAATGAGCAGTTCTTC	CSARPLGGGVYNEQFF
15	few	TRBV12-3/TRBV12-4	TRBJ2-2	NA	TGTGCCAGCAGACCCGGGACCAAGAACACCGGGGAGCTGTTTTTT	CASRPGTKNTGELFF
17	NA	TRBV4-3	TRBJ2-2	NA	TGCGCCAGCAGCCAAGAATTTGGCGGGACGAACACCGGGGAGCTGTTTTTT	CASSQEFGGTNTGELFF
17	NA	TRBV5-1	TRBJ2-2	NA	TGCGCCAGCAGCTCATTGGGCACAGGGAGAACTACCGGGGAGCTGTTTTTT	CASSSLGTGRTTGELFF
19	few	TRBV11-1	TRBJ2-2	TRBD2	TGTGCCAGCAGCCCCTGGACTAGCGGGAGGGCCCCGAACACCGGGGAGCTGTTTTTT	CASSPWTSGRAPNTGELFF
18	few	TRBV5-1	TRBJ2-7	NA	TGCGCCAGCAGCTTGGAGGAGACAGGATGGGCAGCGCCCTACGAGCAGTACTTC	CASSLEETGWAAPYEQYF
15	few	TRBV7-9	TRBJ2-5	NA	TGTGCCAGCAGCTTAGTTGACGCCCACGGAGAGACCCAGTACTTC	CASSLVDAHGETQYF
16	few	TRBV18	TRBJ2-3	NA	TGTGCCAGCTCACCTCCGGGGGTGTCAGAAGCAGATACGCAGTATTTT	CASSPPGVSEADTQYF
15	NA	TRBV12-3/TRBV12-4	TRBJ2-7	TRBD1	TGTGCCAGCAGTCCCCGGGACAGGGTCTCCTACGAGCAGTACTTC	CASSPRDRVSYEQYF
14	few	TRBV7-2	TRBJ2-2	NA	TGTGCCAGCAGCTTAGCCGGGGTTATCGGGGAGCTGTTTTTT	CASSLAGVIGELFF
17	NA	TRBV7-3	TRBJ2-2	NA	TGTGCCAGCAGCTCGGGGCTAGGCAGCACGAACACCGGGGAGCTGTTTTTT	CASSSGLGSTNTGELFF
19	few	TRBV5-1	TRBJ2-4	TRBD2	TGCGCCAGCAGCTTGGAACTAGCGGGAGGGAGGAAAGCCAAAAACATTCAGTACTTC	CASSLELAGGRKAKNIQYF